The entry below gives a single T cell receptor (beta chain) sequence along with its context. Its antigen specificity is not known. Base qualities are not at hand, and no much larger clone is one base apart. Library construction relied on multiplex PCR. The sample was run on an Illumina HiSeq 4000. CDR3 regions were amplified by Arm-PCR with iRepertoire HTBI primers to construct TCR beta libraries. Before sequencing, the PCR products underwent gel purification. The authors processed their data as follows. A total of 62 TRBV and 14 TRBJ segments were identified across samples and were used for gene usage analysis of CDR3 amino acid clonotypes. Filtered high-quality paired reads were merged into contigs using COPE and FqMerger. BLAST was used to align contigs to IMGT TRBV, TRBD and TRBJ reference genes, with CDR3 defined following IMGT. Highly expanded clones were defined as clonotypes with a frequency above 0.1%. Shannon entropy served as the measure of repertoire diversity, while the Gini coefficient captured V-J evenness. Public clonotypes were defined as clonotypes shared by more than one individual. The public reads were run again by TCRdb, first through fastp at Q25 and then through MiXCR, and only productive beta chains were kept. Rows are unified per CDR3 protein, each entry keeping the most common DNA and genes. TCRdb, not the original authors, processed these V and J calls. The table for this sample lists under 300,000 distinct CDR3 sequences; around 16% of them were counted only once. Roughly 23% of the sample comes from the top ten.

This entry belongs to a study of regulatory T cells in long-lasting Graves disease (dated by TCRdb to the early 2020s). With respect to the entire study: In the newly diagnosed Graves' disease group, patients had been taking antithyroid drugs for less than 3 months. Patients with persistent Graves' disease were compared with patients with newly diagnosed Graves' disease using TCR sequencing and RNA sequencing of peripheral blood. The study took place in China and was registered as a clinical trial. TCR sequencing covered some 13 persistent and around 20 newly diagnosed Graves' disease patients, around 35 samples in total.

The CDR3 covers 15 residues, taking in both the cysteine and the phenylalanine. Of the read, only the CDR3 DNA is kept; its 45 bases are in frame from base 1. V is cut back by 6 bases and J by 5 bases, with 12 bases in the junction unmatched. Paper-wide results and their limitations: Because the primary lesion, thyroid tissue, could not be accessed, the study looked at peripheral blood alone. The authors acknowledged the small sample size as a limitation that may reduce accuracy. More public clonotypes were shared among persistent patients (around 2,600) than among newly diagnosed patients (roughly 1,000). Preferential use of TRBV28, TRBJ1-2 and TRBJ2-5 was observed in persistent disease, whereas TRBV20-1 and TRBJ2-1 were favored in newly diagnosed disease. Compared with newly diagnosed patients, persistent Graves' disease patients had lower TCR Shannon entropy and fewer highly expanded clones, which suggests clonal expansion. Sequencing and analysis were limited to the TCR beta chain.

Reading the label with the study, this specimen's time point is: newly diagnosed GD, antithyroid drugs for less than 3 months. For both TCR sequencing and RNA sequencing, RNA was extracted from PBMCs using TRIzol. Graves' disease was diagnosed according to American Thyroid Association guidelines. Patients were recruited from an endocrinology department in Xi'an, China. Each patient gave about 10 milliliters of peripheral blood, collected in an EDTA anticoagulant tube. Ficoll Paque Plus density gradient separation was used to isolate PBMCs, and no additional T cell sorting was done. An Agilent 2100 Bioanalyzer and agarose gel were used to check RNA quality, and a NanoDrop 2000 was used to measure RNA concentration.

The specimen was peripheral blood mononuclear cells (PBMCs), collected at new diagnosis, from a patient treated with antithyroid drugs. The chain is encoded by TRBV12-3 or TRBV12-4 joined to TRBJ2-5; a stretch of 7 junction bases matches TRBD2. The TCR comes from a female donor with Graves disease. The sequenced DNA is TGTGCCAGCAGAAAAGGGGCACTCGGGGGGGAGACCCAGTACTTC. Its protein reads: CASRKGALGGETQYF.